The entry that follows covers one TCR beta chain sequence. This sample was included in a study of blood T cell repertoires in COVID-19. The V end lost 2 bases, the J end lost 8 bases, and 19 bases lay between the germline ends. The CDR3 sequence is 15 residues long. Looked up from germline, CDR1 is MDHEN and CDR2 is SYDVKM. Method: immunoSEQ multiplex PCR; TCRdb's copy keeps in-frame clones and lacks some. This sample yields over 250,000 clones, of which around 90% are seen a single time; approximately 1% belongs to the top ten. The chain combines TRBV28 with TRBJ2-7; weak D call: TRBD2 (6 bases). The sequence was collected from a woman aged 25 to 39 who had recovered from COVID-19. Sequencing was done on a sample of PBMCs or T cells enriched from blood (not recorded which). CDR3 sequence: CASSLGRRSGSQQYF. The CDR3 coding sequence is TGTGCCAGCAGTTTAGGGAGGAGGTCCGGGTCTCAGCAGTACTTC.